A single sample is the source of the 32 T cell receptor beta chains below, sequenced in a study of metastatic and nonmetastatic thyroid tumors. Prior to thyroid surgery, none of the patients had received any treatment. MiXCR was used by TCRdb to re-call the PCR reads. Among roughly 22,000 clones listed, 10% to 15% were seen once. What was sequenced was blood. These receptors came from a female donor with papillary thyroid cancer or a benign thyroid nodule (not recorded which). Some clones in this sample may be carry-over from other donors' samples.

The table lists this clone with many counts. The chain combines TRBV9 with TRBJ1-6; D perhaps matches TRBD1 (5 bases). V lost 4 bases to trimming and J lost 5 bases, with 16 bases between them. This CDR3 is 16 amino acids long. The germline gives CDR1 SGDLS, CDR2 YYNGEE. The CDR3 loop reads CASSSRAGTDNSPLHF. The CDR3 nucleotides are TGTGCCAGCAGCTCGAGGGCAGGGACCGATAATTCACCCCTCCACTTT.

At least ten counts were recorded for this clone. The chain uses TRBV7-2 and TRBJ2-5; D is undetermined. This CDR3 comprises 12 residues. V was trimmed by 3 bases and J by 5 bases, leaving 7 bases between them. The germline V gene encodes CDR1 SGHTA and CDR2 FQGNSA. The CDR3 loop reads CASSFQKETQYF. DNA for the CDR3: TGTGCCAGCAGCTTTCAGAAGGAGACCCAGTACTTC.

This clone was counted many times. DNA for the CDR3: TGTGCCAGCAGCTCACAGGTTGACCACTATGGCTACACCTTC. This gives the protein CASSSQVDHYGYTF. J is TRBJ1-2 and V is TRBV7-9; maybe TRBD1 (5 bases). The CDR3 is made up of 14 amino acids. Trimming removed 4 bases from V and 3 bases from J, with 12 bases in between. Looked up from germline, CDR1 is SEHNR and CDR2 is FQNEAQ (reference sequence).

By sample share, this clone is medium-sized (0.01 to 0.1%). The CDR3 sequence is CASSQDLGNSPLHF. The DNA of the CDR3 is TGTGCCAGCAGCCAAGATTTGGGGAATTCACCCCTCCACTTT. V usage is TRBV3-1 and J usage is TRBJ1-6; D unclear. Germline assignment: CDR1 LGHDT and CDR2 YNNKEL (reference sequence). The CDR3 contains 14 residues. V lost 0 bases to trimming and J lost 7 bases, with 7 bases between them.

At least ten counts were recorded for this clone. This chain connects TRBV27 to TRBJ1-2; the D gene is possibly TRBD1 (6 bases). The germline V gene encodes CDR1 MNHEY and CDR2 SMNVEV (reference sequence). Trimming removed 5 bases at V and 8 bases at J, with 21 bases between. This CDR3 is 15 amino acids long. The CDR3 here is CASSQTTGAMRGYTF. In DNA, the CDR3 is TGTGCCAGCAGTCAAACGACAGGCGCCATGAGGGGCTACACCTTC.

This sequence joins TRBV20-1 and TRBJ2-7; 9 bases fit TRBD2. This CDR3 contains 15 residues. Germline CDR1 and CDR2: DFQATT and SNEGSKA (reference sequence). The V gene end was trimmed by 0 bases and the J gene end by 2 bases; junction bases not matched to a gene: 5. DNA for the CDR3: TGCAGTGCTAGAGATCAGTCTAGCGGGGCCTACGAGCAGTACTTC. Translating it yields CSARDQSSGAYEQYF.

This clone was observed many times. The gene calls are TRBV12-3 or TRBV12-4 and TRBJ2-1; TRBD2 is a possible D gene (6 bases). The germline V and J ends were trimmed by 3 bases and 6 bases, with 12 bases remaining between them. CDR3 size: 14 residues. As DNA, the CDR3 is TGTGCCAGCAGTTTTAGCGGAACTCTCAATGAGCAGTTCTTC. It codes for CASSFSGTLNEQFF.

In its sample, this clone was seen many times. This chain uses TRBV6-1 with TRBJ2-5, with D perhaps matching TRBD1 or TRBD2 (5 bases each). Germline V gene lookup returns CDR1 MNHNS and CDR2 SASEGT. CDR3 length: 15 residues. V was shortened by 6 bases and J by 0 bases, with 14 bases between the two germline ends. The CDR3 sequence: CASRNRDQYQETQYF. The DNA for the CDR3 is TGTGCCAGCAGAAACCGGGACCAGTACCAAGAGACCCAGTACTTC.

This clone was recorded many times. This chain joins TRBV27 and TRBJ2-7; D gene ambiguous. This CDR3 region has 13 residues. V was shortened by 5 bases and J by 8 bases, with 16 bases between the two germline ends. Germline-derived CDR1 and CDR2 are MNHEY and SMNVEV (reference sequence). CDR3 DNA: TGTGCCAGCAGTCCCAGGATGGTCGGTCAGCAGTACTTC. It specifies CASSPRMVGQQYF.

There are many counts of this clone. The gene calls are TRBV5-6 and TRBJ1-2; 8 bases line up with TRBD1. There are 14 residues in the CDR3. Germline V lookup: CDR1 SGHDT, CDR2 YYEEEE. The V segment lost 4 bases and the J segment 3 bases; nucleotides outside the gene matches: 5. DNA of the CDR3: TGTGCCAGCAGCCTACCGGGACAGGACTATGGCTACACCTTC. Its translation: CASSLPGQDYGYTF.

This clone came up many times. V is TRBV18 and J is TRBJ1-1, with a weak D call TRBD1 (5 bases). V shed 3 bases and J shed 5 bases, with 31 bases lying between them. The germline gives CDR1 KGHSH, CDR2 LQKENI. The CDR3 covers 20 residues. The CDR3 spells CASSPRFSGQGGFKSTEAFF. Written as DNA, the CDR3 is TGTGCCAGCTCACCGAGATTCTCGGGCCAGGGAGGTTTTAAAAGTACTGAAGCTTTCTTT.

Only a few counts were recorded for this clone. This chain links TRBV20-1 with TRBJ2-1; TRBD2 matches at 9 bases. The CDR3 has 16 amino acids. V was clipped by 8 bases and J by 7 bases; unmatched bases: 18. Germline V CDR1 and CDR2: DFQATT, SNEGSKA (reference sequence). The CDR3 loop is CSLEGSSGDRRNEQFF. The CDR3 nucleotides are TGCAGTCTCGAGGGGTCTAGCGGGGATCGCCGAAATGAGCAGTTCTTC.

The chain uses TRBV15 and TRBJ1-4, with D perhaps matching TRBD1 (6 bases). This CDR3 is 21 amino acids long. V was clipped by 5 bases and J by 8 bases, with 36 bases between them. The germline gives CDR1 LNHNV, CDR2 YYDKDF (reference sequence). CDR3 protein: CATSEFGWEPFTSGEREKLFF. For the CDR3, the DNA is TGTGCCACCAGCGAGTTTGGGTGGGAACCCTTTACATCAGGGGAGAGGGAAAAACTGTTTTTT.

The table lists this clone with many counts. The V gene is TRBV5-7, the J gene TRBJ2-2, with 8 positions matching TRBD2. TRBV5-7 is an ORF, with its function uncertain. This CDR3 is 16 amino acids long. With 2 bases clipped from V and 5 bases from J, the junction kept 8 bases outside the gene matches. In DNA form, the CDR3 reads TGTGCCAGCAGCTTACCGGGACTAGTAAGGACCGGGGAGCTGTTTTTT. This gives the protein CASSLPGLVRTGELFF.

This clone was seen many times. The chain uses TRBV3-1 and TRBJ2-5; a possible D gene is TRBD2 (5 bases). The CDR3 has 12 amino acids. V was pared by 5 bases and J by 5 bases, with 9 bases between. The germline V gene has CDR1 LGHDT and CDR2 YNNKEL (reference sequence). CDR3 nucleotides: TGTGCCAGCAGCTCCACTAGTGAGACCCAGTACTTC. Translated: CASSSTSETQYF.

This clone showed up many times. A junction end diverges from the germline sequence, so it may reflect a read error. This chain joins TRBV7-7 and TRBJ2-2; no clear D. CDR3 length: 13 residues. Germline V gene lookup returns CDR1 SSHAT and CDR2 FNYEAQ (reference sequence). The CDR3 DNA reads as TGTGCTAGCAGCAATAAGAACACCGGGGAGCTGTTTTTT. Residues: CASSNKNTGELFF.

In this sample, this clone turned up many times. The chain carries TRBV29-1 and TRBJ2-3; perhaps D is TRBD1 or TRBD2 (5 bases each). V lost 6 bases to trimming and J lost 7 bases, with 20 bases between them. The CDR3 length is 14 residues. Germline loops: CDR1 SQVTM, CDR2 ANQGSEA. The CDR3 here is CSVDRDPLSNTQYF. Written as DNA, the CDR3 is TGCAGCGTGGATCGGGACCCTCTCTCGAATACGCAGTATTTT.

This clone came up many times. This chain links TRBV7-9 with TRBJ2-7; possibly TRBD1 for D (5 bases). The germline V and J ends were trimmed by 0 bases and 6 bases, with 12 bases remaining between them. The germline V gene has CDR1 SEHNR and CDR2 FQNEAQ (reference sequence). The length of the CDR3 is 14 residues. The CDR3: CASSLASGSGEQYF. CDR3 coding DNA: TGTGCCAGCAGCTTAGCCTCAGGGTCGGGCGAGCAGTACTTC.

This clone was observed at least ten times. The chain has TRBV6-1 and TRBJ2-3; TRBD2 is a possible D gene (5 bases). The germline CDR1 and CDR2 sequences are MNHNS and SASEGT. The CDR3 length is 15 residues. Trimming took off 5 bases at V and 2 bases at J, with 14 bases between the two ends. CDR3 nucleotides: TGTGCCAGCAGTTGGTCGCCCGGGGACACAGATACGCAGTATTTT. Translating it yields CASSWSPGDTDTQYF.

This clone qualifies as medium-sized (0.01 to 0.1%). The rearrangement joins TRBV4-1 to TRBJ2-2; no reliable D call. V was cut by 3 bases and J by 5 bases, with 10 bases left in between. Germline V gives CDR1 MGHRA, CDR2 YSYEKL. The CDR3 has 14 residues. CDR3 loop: CASSHGPFTGELFF. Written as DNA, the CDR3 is TGCGCCAGCAGCCATGGACCCTTTACCGGGGAGCTGTTTTTT.

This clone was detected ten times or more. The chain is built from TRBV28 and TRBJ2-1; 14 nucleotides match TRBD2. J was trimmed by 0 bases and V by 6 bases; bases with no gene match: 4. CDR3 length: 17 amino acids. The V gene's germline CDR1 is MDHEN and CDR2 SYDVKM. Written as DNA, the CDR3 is TGTGCCAGCAGCAGCGGGACTAGCGGGAGCTCCTACAATGAGCAGTTCTTC. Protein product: CASSSGTSGSSYNEQFF.

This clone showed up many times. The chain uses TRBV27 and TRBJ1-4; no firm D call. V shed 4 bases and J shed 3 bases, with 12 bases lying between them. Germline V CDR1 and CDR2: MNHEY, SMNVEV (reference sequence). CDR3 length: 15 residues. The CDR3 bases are TGTGCCAGCAGTTGGCGGCCCGGTTCTAATGAAAAACTGTTTTTT. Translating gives CASSWRPGSNEKLFF.

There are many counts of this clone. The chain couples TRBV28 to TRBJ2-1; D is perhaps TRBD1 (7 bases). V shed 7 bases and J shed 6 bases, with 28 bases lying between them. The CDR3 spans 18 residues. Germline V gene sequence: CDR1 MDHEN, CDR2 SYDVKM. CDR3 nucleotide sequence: TGTGCCAGCACTCCTTCGGAGCGGGCTAGGGGGCGTATCAATGAGCAGTTCTTC. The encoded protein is CASTPSERARGRINEQFF.

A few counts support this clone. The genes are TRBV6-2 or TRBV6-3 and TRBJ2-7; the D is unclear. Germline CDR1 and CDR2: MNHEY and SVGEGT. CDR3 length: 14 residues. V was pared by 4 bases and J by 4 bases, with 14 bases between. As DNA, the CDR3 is TGTGCCAGCAGTTCCTCCCTGGGTTTTTACGAGCAGTACTTC. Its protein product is CASSSSLGFYEQYF.

The CDR3 sequence is CASRWGPYNEQFF. The CDR3 region has the DNA TGTGCCAGCAGGTGGGGGCCCTACAATGAGCAGTTCTTC. This chain uses TRBV11-2 with TRBJ2-1, with D possibly being TRBD1 (6 bases). The CDR3 is 13 residues long. Germline loops: CDR1 SGHAT, CDR2 FQNNGV. Between the trimmed V and J ends, which lost 6 bases and 2 bases, there was a span of 8 bases.

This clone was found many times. CDR3 loop: CASSLLSGRGTGELFF. The DNA for the CDR3 is TGTGCCAGCAGTTTGCTTAGCGGGAGAGGAACCGGGGAGCTGTTTTTT. This chain links TRBV28 with TRBJ2-2; 9 nucleotides match TRBD2. The V gene's germline CDR1 is MDHEN and CDR2 SYDVKM. The length of the CDR3 is 16 residues. Trimming at V came to 3 bases and at J to 5 bases, leaving 7 bases not matched to a gene.

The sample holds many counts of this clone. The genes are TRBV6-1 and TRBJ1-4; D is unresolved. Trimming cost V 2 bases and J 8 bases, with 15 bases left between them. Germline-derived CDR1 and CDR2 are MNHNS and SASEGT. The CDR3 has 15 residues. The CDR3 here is CASSEYGVSGEKLFF. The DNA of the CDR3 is TGTGCCAGCAGTGAATATGGGGTCTCGGGGGAAAAACTGTTTTTT.

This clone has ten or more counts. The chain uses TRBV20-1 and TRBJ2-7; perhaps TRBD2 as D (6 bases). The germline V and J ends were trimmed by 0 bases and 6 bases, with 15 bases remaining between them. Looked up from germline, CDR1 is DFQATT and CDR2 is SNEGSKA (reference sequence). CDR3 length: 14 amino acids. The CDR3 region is CSARDRWEAPEQYF. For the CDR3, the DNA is TGCAGTGCTAGAGATAGGTGGGAGGCTCCCGAGCAGTACTTC.

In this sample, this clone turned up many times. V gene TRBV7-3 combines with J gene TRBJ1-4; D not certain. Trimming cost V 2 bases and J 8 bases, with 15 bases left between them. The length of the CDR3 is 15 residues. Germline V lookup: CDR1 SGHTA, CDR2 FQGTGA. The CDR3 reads CASSLFGLPGEKLFF. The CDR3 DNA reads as TGTGCCAGCAGCTTATTTGGCCTACCGGGCGAAAAACTGTTTTTT.

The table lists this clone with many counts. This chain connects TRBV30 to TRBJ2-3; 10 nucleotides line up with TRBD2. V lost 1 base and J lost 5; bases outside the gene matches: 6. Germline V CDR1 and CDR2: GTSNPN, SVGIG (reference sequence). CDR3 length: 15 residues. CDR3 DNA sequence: TGTGCCTGGAGTGCCCTAGCGGGAGTTATAGATACGCAGTATTTT. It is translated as CAWSALAGVIDTQYF.

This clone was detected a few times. The CDR3 nucleotides are TGTGCCAGCAGTTATGCGGGAGGGTACAATGAGCAGTTCTTC. It yields the protein CASSYAGGYNEQFF. The V and J genes are TRBV6-2 or TRBV6-3 and TRBJ2-1, with 9 bases identical to TRBD2. The CDR3 contains 14 residues. Germline CDR1 reads MNHEY; CDR2 reads SVGEGT. V shed 3 bases and J 4 bases; nucleotides not matched to a gene: 1.

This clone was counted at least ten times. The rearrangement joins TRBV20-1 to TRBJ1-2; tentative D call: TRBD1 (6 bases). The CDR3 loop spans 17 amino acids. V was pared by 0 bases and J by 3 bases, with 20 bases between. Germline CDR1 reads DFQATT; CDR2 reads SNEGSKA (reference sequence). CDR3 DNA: TGCAGTGCTAGAGATTTCGGCAGGGGTGAAGTAGACTATGGCTACACCTTC. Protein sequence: CSARDFGRGEVDYGYTF.